This record covers a single T cell receptor beta chain. The repertoire was sequenced with immunoSEQ multiplex PCR; TCRdb's copy has only in-frame clones and lacks some. The data show 200,000 to 250,000 clones, about nine tenths seen once. This record comes from a study of blood T cell repertoires in COVID-19. The CDR3 has 13 residues. Germline V gene sequence: CDR1 GTSNPN, CDR2 SVGIG (reference sequence). The ends were cut back, 2 bases at V and 5 bases at J, with 9 bases in the middle. Sequenced input: peripheral blood. V is TRBV30 and J is TRBJ2-2; maybe TRBD2 (5 bases). The clonotype was recovered from an elderly man with acute or convalescent COVID-19. CDR3 coding DNA: TGTGCCTGGAGTTGGAGAGGGACCGGGGAGCTGTTTTTT. Translated, it gives CAWSWRGTGELFF.